A selection of T cell receptor beta chains follows, all from one sample in a study of blood T cell repertoires in COVID-19. Method: immunoSEQ multiplex PCR; TCRdb's copy keeps in-frame clones and lacks some. The sample lists 110,000 or so clones; 87% were seen once. The sequencing sample was made of peripheral blood. Receptor source: a human donor in a cohort sampled during active COVID-19. Both conserved end residues are part of each CDR3. D genes are given only for firm matches. Size tells how often a clone was seen (once, few, many) or the class of an expanded clone, and some rows leave it out.

>-|14|TRBJ2-7|-|TRBV3-1/TRBV3-2
CASSQAGAFHEQYF
TGTGCCAGCAGCCAAGCGGGAGCCTTCCACGAGCAGTACTTC
>-|12|TRBJ2-7|-|TRBV6-5
CASSQDTSEQYF
TGTGCCAGCAGTCAGGACACGAGCGAGCAGTACTTC
>TRBD1|14|TRBJ1-6|-|TRBV27
CASSLTSDRSPLHF
TGTGCCAGCAGTTTAACGTCGGACAGGTCACCCCTCCACTTT
>-|16|TRBJ1-3|-|TRBV25-1
CASSEWGRVAGNTIYF
TGTGCCAGCAGTGAATGGGGCCGGGTTGCTGGAAACACCATATATTTT
>TRBD1|15|TRBJ2-7|-|TRBV5-1
CASSWPGTVSYEQYF
TGCGCCAGCAGCTGGCCCGGGACAGTGTCCTACGAGCAGTACTTC
>-|11|TRBJ1-6|-|TRBV30
CAWTDNSPLHF
TGTGCCTGGACGGATAATTCACCCCTCCACTTT
>TRBD2|15|TRBJ2-3|-|TRBV6-6
CASSSGGNGRDTQYF
TGTGCCAGCAGTTCCGGGGGGAATGGTCGAGATACGCAGTATTTT
>TRBD1|17|TRBJ1-3|-|TRBV5-1
CASSTDTGGAYGNTIYF
TGCGCCAGCAGCACCGATACAGGGGGCGCTTATGGAAACACCATATATTTT
>-|15|TRBJ1-5|-|TRBV6-6
CASSYSGGGNQPQHF
TGTGCCAGCAGTTACTCAGGGGGGGGCAATCAGCCCCAGCATTTT
>-|16|TRBJ2-3|-|TRBV5-4
CASSFNPRQHRDTQYF
TGTGCCAGCAGCTTTAACCCCCGTCAGCACAGGGATACGCAGTATTTT
>TRBD2|16|TRBJ2-3|-|TRBV5-1
CASSLAGGRNTDTQYF
TGCGCCAGCAGCTTGGCGGGAGGGAGGAACACAGATACGCAGTATTTT
>-|14|TRBJ2-5|few|TRBV6-5
CASSYSYPGEAQYF
TGTGCCAGCAGTTACTCCTACCCTGGGGAGGCCCAGTACTTC
>-|17|TRBJ1-1|-|TRBV28
CASNSWPGGGLITEAFF
TGTGCCAGCAACTCGTGGCCCGGGGGGGGTCTTATCACTGAAGCTTTCTTT
>TRBD1|17|TRBJ1-3|-|TRBV7-8
CASSLRDRSLSGNTIYF
TGTGCCAGCAGCTTACGGGACAGAAGTCTCTCTGGAAACACCATATATTTT
>-|14|TRBJ2-2|-|TRBV7-2
CASSPQGRTGELFF
TGTGCCAGCAGCCCCCAGGGTAGGACCGGGGAGCTGTTTTTT
>-|14|TRBJ2-7|-|TRBV3-1/TRBV3-2
CASSRDEGAYEQYF
TGTGCCAGCAGCCGGGACGAGGGGGCCTACGAGCAGTACTTC
>TRBD1|15|TRBJ2-1|-|TRBV11-2
CASSLDRGLYNEQFF
TGTGCCAGCAGCTTAGACAGGGGGCTCTACAATGAGCAGTTCTTC
>-|13|TRBJ1-2|-|TRBV7-9
CASSNAGRYGYTF
TGTGCCAGCAGCAACGCAGGGAGGTACGGCTACACCTTC
>-|13|TRBJ1-2|-|TRBV5-8
CASSLVSNYGYTF
TGTGCCAGCAGCTTGGTATCGAACTATGGCTACACCTTC
>TRBD1|13|TRBJ1-1|-|TRBV24-1
CAAGQGALTEAFF
TGTGCCGCTGGACAGGGGGCGCTGACTGAAGCTTTCTTT
>TRBD2|12|TRBJ2-7|once|TRBV24-1
CATGGGDYEQYF
TGTGCCACCGGGGGGGGAGACTACGAGCAGTACTTC
>-|14|TRBJ2-2|-|TRBV11-2
CASSLDVSTGELFF
TGTGCCAGCAGCTTAGACGTCAGCACCGGGGAGCTGTTTTTT
>-|15|TRBJ2-7|-|TRBV7-9
CASSLEGRQAAEQYF
TGTGCCAGCAGCTTAGAGGGGAGACAGGCGGCCGAGCAGTACTTC
>-|14|TRBJ1-2|-|TRBV7-9
CASSLMQLTYGYTF
TGTGCCAGCAGCTTAATGCAGCTGACTTATGGCTACACCTTC
>-|16|TRBJ2-5|-|TRBV19
CASSISNTWDQETQYF
TGTGCCAGTAGTATTAGCAACACGTGGGACCAAGAGACCCAGTACTTC
>-|22|TRBJ2-3|-|TRBV24-1
CATSDFVGGTNSPTLSTDTQYF
TGTGCCACCAGTGATTTTGTCGGCGGGACCAACTCCCCAACTCTCAGCACAGATACGCAGTATTTT
>-|15|TRBJ1-1|-|TRBV6-5
CASSWATTGNTEAFF
TGTGCCAGCAGTTGGGCAACGACAGGGAACACTGAAGCTTTCTTT
>TRBD1|17|TRBJ1-5|-|TRBV18
CASSPPPETGVNQPQHF
TGTGCCAGCTCACCACCCCCCGAGACAGGGGTCAATCAGCCCCAGCATTTT
>-|16|TRBJ1-3|-|TRBV19
CASSIDALSSGNTIYF
TGTGCCAGTAGTATAGATGCACTATCCTCTGGAAACACCATATATTTT
>-|15|TRBJ1-6|-|TRBV28
CASSSSGLYNSPLHF
TGTGCCAGCAGTTCCAGCGGGTTATATAATTCACCCCTCCACTTT
>-|14|TRBJ1-1|-|TRBV5-1
CASTVSGQNTEAFF
TGCGCCAGCACAGTATCCGGACAGAACACTGAAGCTTTCTTT
>-|16|TRBJ1-1|-|TRBV5-5
CASSLMGGVINTEAFF
TGTGCCAGCAGCTTGATGGGAGGGGTTATAAACACTGAAGCTTTCTTT
>TRBD2|16|TRBJ2-3|-|TRBV5-1
CASSLEGRVDTDTQYF
TGCGCCAGCAGCTTGGAAGGGAGGGTGGACACAGATACGCAGTATTTT
>TRBD1|16|TRBJ2-1|-|TRBV7-3
CASSPRQGSSYNEQFF
TGTGCCAGCAGCCCCAGACAGGGATCCTCCTACAATGAGCAGTTCTTC
>TRBD2|15|TRBJ2-1|-|TRBV6-5
CASTPPGLAGGEQFF
TGTGCCAGCACCCCCCCGGGACTAGCGGGAGGGGAGCAGTTCTTC
>-|14|TRBJ1-5|-|TRBV5-8
CASSFPGARQPQHF
TGTGCCAGCAGCTTCCCAGGGGCACGGCAGCCCCAGCATTTT
>TRBD2|15|TRBJ2-5|-|TRBV7-3
CASSFTSGGVETQYF
TGTGCCAGCAGCTTTACTAGCGGGGGGGTGGAGACCCAGTACTTC
>TRBD2|18|TRBJ2-3|-|TRBV11-2
CASSLGGLAGGLTDTQYF
TGTGCCAGCAGCTTAGGAGGGCTAGCGGGAGGCCTCACAGATACGCAGTATTTT
>TRBD1|16|TRBJ1-1|-|TRBV3-1/TRBV3-2
CASQTGTGRMGTEAFF
TGTGCCAGCCAAACCGGGACAGGGCGGATGGGCACTGAAGCTTTCTTT
>-|13|TRBJ1-1|few|TRBV5-1
CASSSGYIAEAFF
TGCGCCAGCAGCTCAGGCTACATTGCTGAAGCTTTCTTT
>-|11|TRBJ2-5|-|TRBV2
CASRAQETQYF
TGTGCCAGCAGGGCCCAAGAGACCCAGTACTTC
>TRBD1|13|TRBJ1-2|once|TRBV25-1
CASSGGQYYGYTF
TGTGCCAGCAGCGGGGGACAGTACTATGGCTACACCTTC
>TRBD1|14|TRBJ1-1|-|TRBV2
CASNPGDRVVLAFF
TGTGCCAGCAACCCAGGGGACAGGGTAGTTTTAGCTTTCTTT
>TRBD1|14|TRBJ2-3|-|TRBV6-5
CASFRTGDTDTQYF
TGTGCCAGCTTTCGGACAGGAGACACAGATACGCAGTATTTT
>TRBD1|14|TRBJ2-7|-|TRBV10-3
CAISDGTDDYEQYF
TGTGCCATCAGTGACGGGACAGATGACTACGAGCAGTACTTC
>-|14|TRBJ1-1|few|TRBV4-2
CASSHTGTNTEAFF
TGTGCCAGCAGCCACACCGGGACAAACACTGAAGCTTTCTTT
>-|14|TRBJ2-3|-|TRBV9
CASSRAGRTDTQYF
TGTGCCAGCAGCCGAGCGGGCCGCACAGATACGCAGTATTTT
>-|15|TRBJ1-4|-|TRBV5-1
CASSLVQGRHEKLFF
TGCGCCAGCAGCTTGGTGCAGGGTCGGCATGAAAAACTGTTTTTT
>TRBD1|15|TRBJ2-7|-|TRBV2
CASRAGTGRSYEQYF
TGTGCCAGCAGAGCCGGGACAGGGCGCTCCTACGAGCAGTACTTC
>-|14|TRBJ1-4|-|TRBV7-6
CASSRRTGNEKLFF
TGTGCCAGCAGCCGTCGGACTGGGAATGAAAAACTGTTTTTT
>TRBD2|16|TRBJ2-2|-|TRBV7-2
CASSFSGRADTGELFF
TGTGCCAGCAGCTTTAGCGGGAGGGCCGACACCGGGGAGCTGTTTTTT
>TRBD2|17|TRBJ2-5|-|TRBV5-1
CASSRLGGRAPEETQYF
TGCGCCAGCAGCCGACTGGGCGGGAGGGCCCCAGAGGAGACCCAGTACTTC
>-|15|TRBJ2-1|-|TRBV7-8
CASSLVLEGGNEQFF
TGTGCCAGCAGCTTAGTATTGGAAGGAGGCAATGAGCAGTTCTTC
>TRBD2|17|TRBJ2-5|-|TRBV7-3
CASSLMALASGEETQYF
TGTGCCAGCAGCTTAATGGCCCTCGCTAGCGGGGAAGAGACCCAGTACTTC